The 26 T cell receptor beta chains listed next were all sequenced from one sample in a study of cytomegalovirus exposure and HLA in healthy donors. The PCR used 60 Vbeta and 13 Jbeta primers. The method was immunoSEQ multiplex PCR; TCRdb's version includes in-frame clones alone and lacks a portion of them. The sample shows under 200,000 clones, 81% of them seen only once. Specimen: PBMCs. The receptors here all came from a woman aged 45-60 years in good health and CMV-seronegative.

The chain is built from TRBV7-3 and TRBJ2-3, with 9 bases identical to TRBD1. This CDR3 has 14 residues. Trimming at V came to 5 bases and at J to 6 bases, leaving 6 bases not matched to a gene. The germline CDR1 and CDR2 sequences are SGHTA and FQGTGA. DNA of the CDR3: TGTGCCAGCAGCCTAGACAGGGGGGTGGATACGCAGTATTTT. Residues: CASSLDRGVDTQYF.

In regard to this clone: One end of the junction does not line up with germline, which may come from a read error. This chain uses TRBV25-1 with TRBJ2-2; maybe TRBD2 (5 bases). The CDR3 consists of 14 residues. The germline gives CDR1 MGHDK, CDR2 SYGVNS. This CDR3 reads CASRDRNGPGELLF. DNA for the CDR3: TGTGCCAGCAGGGATCGTAACGGTCCCGGGGAGCTGCTTTTT.

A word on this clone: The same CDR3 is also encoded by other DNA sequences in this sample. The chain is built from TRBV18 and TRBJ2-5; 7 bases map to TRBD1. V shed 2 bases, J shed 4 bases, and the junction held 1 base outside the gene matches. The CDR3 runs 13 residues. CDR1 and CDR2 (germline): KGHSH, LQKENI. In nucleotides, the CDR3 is TGTGCCAGCTCACCATCAGGGGGAGAGACCCAGTACTTC. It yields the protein CASSPSGGETQYF.

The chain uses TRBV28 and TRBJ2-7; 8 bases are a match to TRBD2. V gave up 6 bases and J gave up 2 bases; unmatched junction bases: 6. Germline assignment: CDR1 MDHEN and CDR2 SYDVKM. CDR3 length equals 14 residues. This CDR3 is CASRIAGQAYEQYF. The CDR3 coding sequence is TGTGCCAGCAGGATAGCGGGACAAGCCTACGAGCAGTACTTC.

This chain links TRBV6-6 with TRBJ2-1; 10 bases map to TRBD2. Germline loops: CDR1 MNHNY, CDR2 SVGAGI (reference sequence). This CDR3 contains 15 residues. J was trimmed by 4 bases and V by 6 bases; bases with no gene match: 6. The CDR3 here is CASSLTSGAYNEQFF. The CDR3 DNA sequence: TGTGCCAGCAGCCTCACTAGCGGGGCATACAATGAGCAGTTCTTC.

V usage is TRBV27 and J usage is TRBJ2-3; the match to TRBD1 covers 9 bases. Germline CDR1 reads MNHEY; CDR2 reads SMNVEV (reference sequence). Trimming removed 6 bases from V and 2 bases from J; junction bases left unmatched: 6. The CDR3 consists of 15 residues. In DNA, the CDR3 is TGTGCCAGCAGCATCACAGGGGGCTACACAGATACGCAGTATTTT. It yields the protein CASSITGGYTDTQYF.

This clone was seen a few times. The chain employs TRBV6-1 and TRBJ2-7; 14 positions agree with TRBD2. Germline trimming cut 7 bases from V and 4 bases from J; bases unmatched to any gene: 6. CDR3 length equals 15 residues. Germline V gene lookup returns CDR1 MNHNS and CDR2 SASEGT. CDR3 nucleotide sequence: TGTGCCAGCATCTCAGGACTAGCGGGGGGATACGAGCAGTACTTC. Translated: CASISGLAGGYEQYF.

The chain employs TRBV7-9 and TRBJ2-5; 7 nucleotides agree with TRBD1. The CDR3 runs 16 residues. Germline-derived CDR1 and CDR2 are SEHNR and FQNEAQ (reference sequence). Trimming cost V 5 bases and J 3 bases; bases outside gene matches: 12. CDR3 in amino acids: CASSLRTGTDKETQYF. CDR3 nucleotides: TGTGCCAGCAGCCTAAGGACCGGGACAGATAAAGAGACCCAGTACTTC.

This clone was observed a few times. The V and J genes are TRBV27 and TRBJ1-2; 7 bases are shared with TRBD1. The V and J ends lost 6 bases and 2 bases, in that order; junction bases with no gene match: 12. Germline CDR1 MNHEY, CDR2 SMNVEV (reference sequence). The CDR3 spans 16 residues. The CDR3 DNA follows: TGTGCCAGCAGCTCCGGCCACCTGACAGGGAACTATGGCTACACCTTC. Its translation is CASSSGHLTGNYGYTF.

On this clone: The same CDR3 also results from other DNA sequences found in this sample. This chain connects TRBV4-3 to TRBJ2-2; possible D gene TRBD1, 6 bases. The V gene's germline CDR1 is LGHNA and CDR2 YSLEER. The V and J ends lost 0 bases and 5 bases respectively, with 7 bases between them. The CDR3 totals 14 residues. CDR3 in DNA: TGCGCCAGCAGCCAAGATAGGGGGACCGGGGAGCTGTTTTTT. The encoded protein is CASSQDRGTGELFF.

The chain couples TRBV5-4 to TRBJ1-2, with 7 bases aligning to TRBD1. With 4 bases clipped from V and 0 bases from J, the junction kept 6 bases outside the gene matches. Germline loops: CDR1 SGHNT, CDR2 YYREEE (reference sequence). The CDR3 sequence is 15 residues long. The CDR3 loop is CASSPDRTANYGYTF. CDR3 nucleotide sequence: TGTGCCAGCAGCCCGGACAGGACAGCTAACTATGGCTACACCTTC.

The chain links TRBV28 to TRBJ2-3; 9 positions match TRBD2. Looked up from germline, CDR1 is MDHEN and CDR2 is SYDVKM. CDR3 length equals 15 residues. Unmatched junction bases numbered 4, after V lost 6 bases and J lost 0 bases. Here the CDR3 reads CASSLAGLSTDTQYF. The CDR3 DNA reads TGTGCCAGCAGCCTAGCGGGACTAAGCACAGATACGCAGTATTTT.

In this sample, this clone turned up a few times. CDR3 residues: CASSYGSDPSSYEQYF. The CDR3 DNA reads TGTGCCAGCAGTTACGGTAGCGACCCTTCTTCCTACGAGCAGTACTTC. The chain links TRBV6-6 to TRBJ2-7; a possible D gene is TRBD2 (5 bases). Germline CDR1 is MNHNY and CDR2 is SVGAGI (reference sequence). V was shortened by 2 bases and J by 1 base, with 15 bases between the two germline ends. The CDR3 has 16 amino acids.

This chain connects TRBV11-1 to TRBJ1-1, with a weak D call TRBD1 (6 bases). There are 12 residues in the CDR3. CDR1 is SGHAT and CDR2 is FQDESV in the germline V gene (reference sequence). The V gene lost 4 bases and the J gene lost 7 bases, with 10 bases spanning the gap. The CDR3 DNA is TGTGCCAGCAGCTCACGGACAGATGAAGCTTTCTTT. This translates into CASSSRTDEAFF.

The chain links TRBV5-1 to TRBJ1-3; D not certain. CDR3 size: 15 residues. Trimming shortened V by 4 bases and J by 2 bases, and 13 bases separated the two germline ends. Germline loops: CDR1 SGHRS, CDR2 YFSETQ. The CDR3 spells CASSLRGDPGNTIYF. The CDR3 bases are TGCGCCAGCAGCCTCAGAGGAGATCCTGGAAACACCATATATTTT. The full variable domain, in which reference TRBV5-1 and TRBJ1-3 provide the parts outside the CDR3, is KAGVTQTPRYLIKTRGQQVTLSCSPISGHRSVSWYQQTPGQGLQFLFEYFSETQRNKGNFPGRFSGRQFSNSRSEMNVSTLELGDSALYLCASSLRGDPGNTIYFGEGSWLTVV.

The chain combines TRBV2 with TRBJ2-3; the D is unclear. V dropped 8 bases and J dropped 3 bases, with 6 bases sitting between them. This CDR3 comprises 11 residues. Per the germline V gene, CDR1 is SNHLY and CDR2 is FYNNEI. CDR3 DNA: TGTGCCAGCGGCTGGACAGATACGCAGTATTTT. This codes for CASGWTDTQYF.

CDR3 loop: CASSPRDRGTDTQYF. The CDR3 DNA follows: TGTGCCAGCAGCCCCCGGGACAGGGGGACAGATACGCAGTATTTT. The genes are TRBV5-4 and TRBJ2-3; 11 bases map to TRBD1. Losses at the gene ends were 4 bases for V and 3 bases for J; bases not matched to a gene: 4. The V gene's germline CDR1 is SGHNT and CDR2 YYREEE (reference sequence). The CDR3 sequence is 15 residues long.

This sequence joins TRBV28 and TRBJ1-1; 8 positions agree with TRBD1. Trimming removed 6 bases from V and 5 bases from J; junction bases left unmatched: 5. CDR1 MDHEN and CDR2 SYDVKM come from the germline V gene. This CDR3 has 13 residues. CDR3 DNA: TGTGCCAGCAGAGAGACAGGGGAAACTGAAGCTTTCTTT. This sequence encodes CASRETGETEAFF.

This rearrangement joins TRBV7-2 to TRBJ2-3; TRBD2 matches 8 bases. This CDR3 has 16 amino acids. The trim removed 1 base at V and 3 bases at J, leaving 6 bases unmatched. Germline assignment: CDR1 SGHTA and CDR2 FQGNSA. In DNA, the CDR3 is TGTGCCAGCAGCTTAGATCGAGCGGGAGCAACAGATACGCAGTATTTT. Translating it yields CASSLDRAGATDTQYF. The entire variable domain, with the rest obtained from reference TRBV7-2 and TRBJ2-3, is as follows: GAGVSQSPSNKVTEKGKDVELRCDPISGHTALYWYRQSLGQGLEFLIYFQGNSAPDKSGLPSDRFSAERTGGSVSTLTIQRTQQEDSAVYLCASSLDRAGATDTQYFGPGTRLTVL.

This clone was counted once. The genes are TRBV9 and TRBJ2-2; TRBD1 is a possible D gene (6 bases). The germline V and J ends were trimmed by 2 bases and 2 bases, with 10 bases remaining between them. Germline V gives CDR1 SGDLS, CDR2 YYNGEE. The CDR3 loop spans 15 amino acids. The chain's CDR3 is CASSVEGVNTGELFF. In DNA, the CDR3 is TGTGCCAGCAGCGTCGAGGGGGTAAACACCGGGGAGCTGTTTTTT.

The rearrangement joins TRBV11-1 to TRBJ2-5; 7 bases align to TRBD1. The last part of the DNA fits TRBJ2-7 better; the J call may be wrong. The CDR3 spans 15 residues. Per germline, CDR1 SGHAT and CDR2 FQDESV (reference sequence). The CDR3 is CASSWNRGQGYEQYF. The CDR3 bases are TGTGCCAGCAGCTGGAACAGGGGCCAGGGGTACGAGCAGTACTTC.

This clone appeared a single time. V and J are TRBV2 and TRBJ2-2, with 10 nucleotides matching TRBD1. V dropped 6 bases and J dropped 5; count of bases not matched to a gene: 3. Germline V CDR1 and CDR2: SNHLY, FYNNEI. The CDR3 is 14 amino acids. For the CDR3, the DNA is TGTGCCAGCAGGACAGGGGGCGGGACCGGGGAGCTGTTTTTT. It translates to CASRTGGGTGELFF.

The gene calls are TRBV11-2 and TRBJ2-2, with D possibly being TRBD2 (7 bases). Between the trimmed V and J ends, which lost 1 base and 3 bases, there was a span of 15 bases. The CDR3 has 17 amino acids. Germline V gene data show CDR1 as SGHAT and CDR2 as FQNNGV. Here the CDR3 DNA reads TGTGCCAGCAGCTTAGCTGCTACAGGGAGGGACACCGGGGAGCTGTTTTTT. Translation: CASSLAATGRDTGELFF.

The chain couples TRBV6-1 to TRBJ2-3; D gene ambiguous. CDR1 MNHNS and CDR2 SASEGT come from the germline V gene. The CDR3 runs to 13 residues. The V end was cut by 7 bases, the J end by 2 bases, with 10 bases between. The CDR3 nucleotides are TGTGCCAGCACGGATCGACTCACAGATACGCAGTATTTT. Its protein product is CASTDRLTDTQYF.

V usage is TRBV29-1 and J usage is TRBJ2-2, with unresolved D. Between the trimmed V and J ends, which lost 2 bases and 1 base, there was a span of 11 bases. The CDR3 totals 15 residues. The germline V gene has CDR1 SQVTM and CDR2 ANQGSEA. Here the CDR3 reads CSVEKRRQNTGELFF. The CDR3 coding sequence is TGCAGCGTTGAAAAGAGGCGGCAGAACACCGGGGAGCTGTTTTTT.

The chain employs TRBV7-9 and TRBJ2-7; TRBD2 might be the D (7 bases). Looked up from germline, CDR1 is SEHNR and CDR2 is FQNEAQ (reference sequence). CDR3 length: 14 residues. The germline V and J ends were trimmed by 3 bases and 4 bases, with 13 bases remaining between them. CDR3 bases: TGTGCCAGCAGCTTGAAGGGGGGGTCGTACGAGCAGTACTTC. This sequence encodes CASSLKGGSYEQYF.